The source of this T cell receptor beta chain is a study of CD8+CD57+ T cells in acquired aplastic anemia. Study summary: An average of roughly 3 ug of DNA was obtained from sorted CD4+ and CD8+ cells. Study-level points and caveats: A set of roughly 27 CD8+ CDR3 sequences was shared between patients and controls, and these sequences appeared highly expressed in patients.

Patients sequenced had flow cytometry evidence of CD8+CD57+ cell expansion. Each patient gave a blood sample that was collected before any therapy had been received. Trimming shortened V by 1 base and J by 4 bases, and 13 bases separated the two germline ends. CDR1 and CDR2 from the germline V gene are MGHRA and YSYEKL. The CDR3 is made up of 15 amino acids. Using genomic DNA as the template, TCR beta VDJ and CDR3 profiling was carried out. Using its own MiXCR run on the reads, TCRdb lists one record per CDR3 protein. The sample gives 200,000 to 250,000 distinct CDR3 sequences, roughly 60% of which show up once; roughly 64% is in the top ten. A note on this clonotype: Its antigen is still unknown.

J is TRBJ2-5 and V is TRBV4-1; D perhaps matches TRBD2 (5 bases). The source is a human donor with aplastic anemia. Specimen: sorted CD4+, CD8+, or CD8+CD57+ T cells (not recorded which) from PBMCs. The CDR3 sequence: CASSQVGGLVETQYF. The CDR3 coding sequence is TGCGCCAGCAGCCAAGTTGGCGGGTTGGTAGAGACCCAGTACTTC.